This T cell receptor beta chain originates from a study of molecular identifiers for immune sequencing clone quantification. TCRdb reanalysed the PCR reads using MiXCR and keeps one entry per CDR3 protein. Among tens of thousands of distinct CDR3 sequences listed, around 27% were seen once. Germline assignment: CDR1 SQVTM and CDR2 ANQGSEA. The V segment lost 3 bases and the J segment 2 bases; nucleotides outside the gene matches: 6. This CDR3 spans 17 amino acids. This clonotype was observed a handful of times. Sequencing used naive CD8+ T cells from blood, with Jurkat cell RNA spiked in. Subset in this sample: FACS-sorted CD8+CD4-CCR7+CD45RA+ naive T cells. The chain carries TRBV29-1 and TRBJ2-1, with TRBD2 identical over 14 bases. The sequence derives from a human donor in good health. Some libraries in this study had Jurkat cell RNA spiked in. In DNA form, the CDR3 reads TGCAGCGTTGAGGGACTAGCGGGAGCTGGGGCCTACAATGAGCAGTTCTTC. Its protein product is CSVEGLAGAGAYNEQFF.